This T cell receptor beta chain is from a study of blood T cells in healthy people across ages. For the study at large: Template-switching capture recovered about one barcoded beta molecule per two T cells.

PCR was performed a second time for about 6 to 12 cycles using a sample-barcoded 5' primer and a J-beta primer mix. Sequencing recovered at least 2.5 million CDR3-containing paired-end reads from each sample. TCRdb re-called the 5' RACE reads with MiXCR, one entry per CDR3 protein. The sample holds 1.8 million or so distinct CDR3 sequences, around 42% seen once. As for this clonotype: The antigen is undetermined.

Losses at the gene ends were 6 bases for V and 6 bases for J; bases not matched to a gene: 6. This CDR3 is 13 amino acids long. Germline loops: CDR1 ENHRY, CDR2 SYGVKD. General observations from the study: Significant beta diversity loss was already apparent by age approximately 36, declining roughly linearly.

Material for sequencing was blood. V and J are TRBV10-3 and TRBJ1-2; TRBD1 matches 8 bases. The receptor was derived from a human donor in good health. The CDR3 DNA follows: TGTGCCATCAGCGGGACAGGAGACGATGGCTACACCTTC. This translates into CAISGTGDDGYTF.